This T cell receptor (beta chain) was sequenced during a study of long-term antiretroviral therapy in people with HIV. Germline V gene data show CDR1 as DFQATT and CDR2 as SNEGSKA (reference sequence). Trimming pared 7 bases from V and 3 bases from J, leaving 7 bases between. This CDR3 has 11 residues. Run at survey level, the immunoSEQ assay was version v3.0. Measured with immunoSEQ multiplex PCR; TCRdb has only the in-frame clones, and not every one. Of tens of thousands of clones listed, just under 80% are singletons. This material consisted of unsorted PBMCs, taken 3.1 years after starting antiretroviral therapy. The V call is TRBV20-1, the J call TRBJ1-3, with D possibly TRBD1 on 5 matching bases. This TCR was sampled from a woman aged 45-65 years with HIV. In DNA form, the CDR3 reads TGCAGTGGAGGGGTTGGAAACACCATATATTTT. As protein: CSGGVGNTIYF.